These 6 T cell receptor beta chains originate from one sample sequenced in a study of blood T cell repertoires in COVID-19. TCRdb's copy holds only in-frame clones and misses some; the assay was immunoSEQ multiplex PCR. The table records more than 85,000 clones, under 90% of them present only once. Sequencing was carried out using peripheral blood. Receptors were obtained from a man aged 80 or over with acute or convalescent COVID-19.

The CDR3 nucleotides read TGTGCCTGGAGTCCCTTCCCCGACAGGGATAATTCACCCCTCCACTTT. Encoded protein: CAWSPFPDRDNSPLHF. The chain combines TRBV30 with TRBJ1-6; TRBD1 agrees at 7 bases. The germline V gene has CDR1 GTSNPN and CDR2 SVGIG (reference sequence). V was clipped by 2 bases and J by 5 bases; unmatched bases: 9. The CDR3 consists of 16 residues.

The CDR3: CASGQPNTEAFF. The DNA for the CDR3 is TGTGCCAGCGGACAGCCGAACACTGAAGCTTTCTTT. This chain uses TRBV2 with TRBJ1-1; a possible D gene is TRBD1 (6 bases). The CDR3 spans 12 residues. V dropped 8 bases and J dropped 1 base, with 8 bases sitting between them. The germline V gene encodes CDR1 SNHLY and CDR2 FYNNEI.

The chain recombines TRBV12-5 with TRBJ1-3; D is possibly TRBD1 (6 bases). The CDR3 covers 15 residues. With 6 bases removed from V and 0 bases from J, the gap between germline ends came to 12 bases. Germline lookup yields CDR1 LGHNT and CDR2 FRNRAP. The CDR3 spells CASGRATGSGNTIYF. Here the CDR3 DNA reads TGTGCTAGTGGCCGTGCGACAGGCTCTGGAAACACCATATATTTT.

The chain employs TRBV2 and TRBJ1-1; 10 bases agree with TRBD1. The V segment lost 3 bases and the J segment 1 base; nucleotides outside the gene matches: 5. CDR3 size: 16 residues. Germline CDR1 reads SNHLY; CDR2 reads FYNNEI. The CDR3 loop reads CASSDRQGARNTEAFF. CDR3 in DNA: TGTGCCAGCAGTGACCGACAGGGGGCCCGGAACACTGAAGCTTTCTTT.

This chain connects TRBV18 to TRBJ1-1; D remains unclear. The CDR3 covers 13 residues. The germline V gene has CDR1 KGHSH and CDR2 LQKENI. Trimming pared 3 bases from V and 1 base from J, leaving 6 bases between. Written as DNA, the CDR3 is TGTGCCAGCTCACCGAGCCAGAACACTGAAGCTTTCTTT. Translation gives CASSPSQNTEAFF.

The V gene is TRBV5-1, the J gene TRBJ1-1; possible D gene TRBD1, 6 bases. V was clipped by 3 bases and J by 9 bases, with 18 bases between them. The V gene's germline CDR1 is SGHRS and CDR2 YFSETQ. The CDR3 runs 14 residues. CDR3 bases: TGCGCCAGCAGCTCCGGACAGCGCCTTGTGAAAGCTTTCTTT. It encodes CASSSGQRLVKAFF.